These 20 T cell receptor beta chains originate from one sample sequenced in a study of cytomegalovirus exposure and HLA in healthy donors (dated by TCRdb to about 2017). The library was produced with the immunoSEQ multiplex PCR assay. For the multiplex PCR, a mixture combining 60 forward primers for TCR Vbeta segments and 13 reverse primers for TCR Jbeta segments was used. This immuneACCESS table, as held by TCRdb, lists in-frame sequences with V and J called but not all clones. Of the missing ones, under half trace to an unresolved V gene in checked studies; the others have no known cause. The sample table shows roughly 300,000 clones, and more than 80% are seen once. The ten most abundant clones make up approximately 4.3% of the sample. The specimen sequenced was PBMCs. These TCRs come from a man between 40 and 49 years old in good health and CMV-seropositive.

The chain employs TRBV6-5 and TRBJ1-1, with D maybe TRBD1 (6 bases). Trimming took off 6 bases at V and 8 bases at J, with 13 bases between the two ends. The CDR3 runs 12 residues. Germline V gives CDR1 MNHEY, CDR2 SVGAGI. CDR3 residues: CASRIRQGEAFF. The CDR3 bases are TGTGCCAGCAGGATACGCCAGGGGGAAGCTTTCTTT.

This chain connects TRBV13 to TRBJ2-2, with D possibly TRBD1 on 5 matching bases. CDR3 length: 12 amino acids. CDR1 is PRHDT and CDR2 is FYEKMQ in the germline V gene (reference sequence). The V end was cut by 8 bases, the J end by 4 bases, with 8 bases between. The DNA for the CDR3 is TGTGCCAGCGAGCAGGGCACCGGGGAGCTGTTTTTT. This encodes CASEQGTGELFF.

Regarding this clone: The junction shows a germline mismatch at one end, possibly a read error. The chain employs TRBV7-9 and TRBJ2-7, with TRBD1 matching 7 bases. Germline loops: CDR1 SEHNR, CDR2 FQNEAQ (reference sequence). The CDR3 is made up of 14 amino acids. Here the CDR3 reads CSSSLLQGSDEQYF. CDR3 nucleotides: TGTTCCAGCAGCTTATTACAGGGGAGCGACGAGCAGTACTTC.

The V and J genes are TRBV6-6 and TRBJ1-5; 7 bases align to TRBD1. The trim removed 8 bases at V and 7 bases at J, leaving 11 bases unmatched. CDR1 and CDR2 (germline): MNHNY, SVGAGI (reference sequence). This CDR3 has 14 amino acids. Written as DNA, the CDR3 is TGTGCCAGCCAACCTACAGGGGCAGGACAGCCCCAGCATTTT. Protein product: CASQPTGAGQPQHF.

CDR3 in amino acids: CASSLFLNTEAFF. The CDR3 nucleotides read TGTGCCAGCAGCCTTTTTCTGAACACTGAAGCTTTCTTT. This chain links TRBV11-2 with TRBJ1-1; D remains unclear. V was shortened by 5 bases and J by 0 bases, with 7 bases between the two germline ends. In germline, CDR1 is SGHAT, CDR2 FQNNGV. The CDR3 consists of 13 residues.

This sequence joins TRBV19 and TRBJ2-3; 9 nucleotides align to TRBD2. The CDR3 is made up of 14 amino acids. CDR1 and CDR2 from the germline V gene are LNHDA and SQIVND (reference sequence). Trimming at V came to 7 bases and at J to 5 bases, leaving 7 bases not matched to a gene. The CDR3 DNA sequence: TGTGCCAGTAAGAATGCGGGAGGGATAGATACGCAGTATTTT. It yields the protein CASKNAGGIDTQYF.

The rearrangement links TRBV6-1 to TRBJ2-7; 10 positions agree with TRBD2. Germline CDR1 is MNHNS and CDR2 is SASEGT. V shed 4 bases and J 4 bases; nucleotides not matched to a gene: 4. This CDR3 is built from 14 residues. CDR3 coding DNA: TGTGCCAGCAGTGCCTCTAGCGGGAGTTACGAGCAGTACTTC. Translation gives CASSASSGSYEQYF.

This clone was detected only once. The V gene is TRBV7-3, the J gene TRBJ2-3; 10 nucleotides line up with TRBD2. The J segment lost 2 bases and the V segment lost 3 bases, leaving 5 bases of the junction unmatched. The CDR3 sequence is 16 residues long. Germline CDR1 is SGHTA and CDR2 is FQGTGA. The DNA for the CDR3 is TGTGCCAGCAGCTTGGGTAGCGGGAGGCACACAGATACGCAGTATTTT. Amino acids: CASSLGSGRHTDTQYF. The full variable domain, completed using reference TRBV7-3 and TRBJ2-3, is GAGVSQTPSNKVTEKGKYVELRCDPISGHTALYWYRQSLGQGPEFLIYFQGTGAADDSGLPNDRFFAVRPEGSVSTLKIQRTERGDSAVYLCASSLGSGRHTDTQYFGPGTRLTVL.

This chain links TRBV11-3 with TRBJ2-1; no reliable D call. With 0 bases removed from V and 4 bases from J, the gap between germline ends came to 13 bases. The germline V gene has CDR1 SGHNT and CDR2 YENEEA. CDR3 length: 16 amino acids. CDR3 coding DNA: TGTGCCAGCAGCTTAGAGATCCAGGCCGAGTACAATGAGCAGTTCTTC. Translating gives CASSLEIQAEYNEQFF.

The chain carries TRBV30 and TRBJ2-7, with D tentatively TRBD2 (6 bases). V gave up 2 bases and J gave up 4 bases, with 15 bases separating them. The CDR3 has 14 residues. The germline V gene encodes CDR1 GTSNPN and CDR2 SVGIG (reference sequence). Here the CDR3 reads CAWSIGTGEYEQYF. CDR3 nucleotide sequence: TGTGCCTGGAGTATTGGGACGGGGGAGTACGAGCAGTACTTC.

This clone was recorded once. This sequence joins TRBV13 and TRBJ2-3; a possible D gene is TRBD1 (5 bases). Germline V gene lookup returns CDR1 PRHDT and CDR2 FYEKMQ (reference sequence). V lost 3 bases to trimming and J lost 1 base, with 8 bases between them. The length of the CDR3 is 14 residues. The CDR3 DNA is TGTGCCAGCAGCTTGGCCAGGGGCACAGATACGCAGTATTTT. It encodes CASSLARGTDTQYF.

Only a few counts were recorded for this clone. V gene TRBV7-2 combines with J gene TRBJ2-7; D is undetermined. Germline lookup yields CDR1 SGHTA and CDR2 FQGNSA. This CDR3 is built from 13 residues. Trimming shortened V by 5 bases and J by 4 bases, and 12 bases separated the two germline ends. The CDR3 loop is CASSAQRLYEQYF. The CDR3 DNA reads as TGTGCCAGCAGCGCCCAGAGGCTGTACGAGCAGTACTTC. The complete variable domain, with remaining parts taken from reference TRBV7-2 and TRBJ2-7, reads GAGVSQSPSNKVTEKGKDVELRCDPISGHTALYWYRQSLGQGLEFLIYFQGNSAPDKSGLPSDRFSAERTGGSVSTLTIQRTQQEDSAVYLCASSAQRLYEQYFGPGTRLTVT.

J is TRBJ2-1 and V is TRBV7-2, with D perhaps matching TRBD2 (6 bases). CDR3 size: 14 residues. Looked up from germline, CDR1 is SGHTA and CDR2 is FQGNSA. The ends were cut back, 4 bases at V and 7 bases at J, with 14 bases in the middle. As DNA, the CDR3 is TGTGCCAGCAGCTCGGGCCCCGGGAGTAATGAGCAGTTCTTC. This encodes CASSSGPGSNEQFF.

The chain has TRBV9 and TRBJ2-1; 9 positions agree with TRBD2. V gave up 0 bases and J gave up 3 bases; unmatched junction bases: 4. This CDR3 comprises 16 residues. Germline CDR1 and CDR2: SGDLS and YYNGEE. The CDR3 spells CASSVVASGIYNEQFF. The CDR3 nucleotides read TGTGCCAGCAGCGTAGTGGCTAGCGGGATCTACAATGAGCAGTTCTTC.

This rearrangement joins TRBV18 to TRBJ2-1; D not certain. V lost 2 bases to trimming and J lost 0 bases, with 11 bases between them. Looked up from germline, CDR1 is KGHSH and CDR2 is LQKENI. This CDR3 has 16 amino acids. CDR3 sequence reads: CASSPFLRHSYNEQFF. The CDR3 DNA is TGTGCCAGCTCACCATTCTTGCGACACTCCTACAATGAGCAGTTCTTC.

The chain carries TRBV27 and TRBJ1-2; TRBD1 is a possible D gene (5 bases). Trimming cost V 2 bases and J 2 bases, with 9 bases left between them. There are 14 residues in the CDR3. Germline CDR1 reads MNHEY; CDR2 reads SMNVEV (reference sequence). The CDR3 DNA reads as TGTGCCAGCAGTTTAGGCGCAGGGAACTATGGCTACACCTTC. Its translation is CASSLGAGNYGYTF.

CDR3 in DNA: TGTGCCAGCAGCCAGAAGCTCGAAGATCAGAGGACAGTCACCTACGAGCAGTACTTC. Translated: CASSQKLEDQRTVTYEQYF. The chain is built from TRBV4-2 and TRBJ2-7, with a weak D call TRBD1 (6 bases). Trimming removed 3 bases from V and 2 bases from J, with 26 bases in between. Germline values: CDR1 LGHNA, CDR2 YNFKEQ. This CDR3 region has 19 residues.

The genes are TRBV7-8 and TRBJ1-5, with D possibly TRBD1 on 5 matching bases. Trimming pared 3 bases from V and 0 bases from J, leaving 12 bases between. The CDR3 has 16 amino acids. Germline V CDR1 and CDR2: SGHVS, FQNEAQ. The CDR3 sequence: CASSLQGGTSNQPQHF. Written as DNA, the CDR3 is TGTGCCAGCAGCTTGCAGGGAGGGACTAGCAATCAGCCCCAGCATTTT.

The rearrangement links TRBV4-3 to TRBJ2-3; 9 bases map to TRBD2. J was trimmed by 6 bases and V by 0 bases; bases with no gene match: 7. CDR3 length: 16 residues. CDR1 and CDR2 (germline): LGHNA, YSLEER. This CDR3 reads CASSQERREGVDTQYF. DNA for the CDR3: TGCGCCAGCAGCCAAGAAAGGCGGGAGGGCGTGGATACGCAGTATTTT.

The chain employs TRBV5-1 and TRBJ2-5; 9 nucleotides agree with TRBD1. V gave up 3 bases and J gave up 5 bases; unmatched junction bases: 5. The CDR3 loop spans 14 amino acids. CDR1 and CDR2 (germline): SGHRS, YFSETQ. The CDR3: CASSSSGTGETQYF. CDR3 DNA: TGCGCCAGCAGCTCGTCCGGGACAGGGGAGACCCAGTACTTC.